What follows are 6 T cell receptor beta chains derived from one specimen sequenced in a study of CD8 T cells in Susac syndrome. Reverse transcription of about 0.5 to 1 ug RNA used random hexamers. From the immunoSEQ multiplex PCR reads, TCRdb called clonotypes with MiXCR, one entry per CDR3 protein. The table includes fewer than 200,000 distinct CDR3 sequences, around nine tenths detected once. The material sequenced was CD4+ T cells from PBMCs. Every receptor here comes from a human donor with Susac syndrome.

This clonotype was recorded a few times. This sequence joins TRBV18 and TRBJ2-7; D remains ambiguous. Between the trimmed V and J ends, which lost 5 bases and 0 bases, there was a span of 8 bases. This CDR3 has 13 residues. Germline assignment: CDR1 KGHSH and CDR2 LQKENI. The CDR3: CASSVTSSYEQYF. The CDR3, as DNA: TGTGCCAGCTCAGTTACCAGCTCCTACGAGCAGTACTTC.

The rearrangement uses TRBV9 and TRBJ2-1; 8 bases match TRBD1. The ends lost 0 bases at V and 5 bases at J; junction bases unmatched: 10. This CDR3 contains 17 residues. The germline gives CDR1 SGDLS, CDR2 YYNGEE. The DNA of the CDR3 is TGTGCCAGCAGCGTAGCTGGCGCACAGGGGGTCAACAATGAGCAGTTCTTC. Amino acid sequence: CASSVAGAQGVNNEQFF. Together with reference TRBV9 and TRBJ2-1, the CDR3 gives the full variable domain: DSGVTQTPKHLITATGQRVTLRCSPRSGDLSVYWYQQSLDQGLQFLIQYYNGEERAKGNILERFSAQQFPDLHSELNLSSLELGDSALYFCASSVAGAQGVNNEQFFGPGTRLTVL.

This chain links TRBV30 with TRBJ1-5; 8 bases line up with TRBD1. The germline V gene has CDR1 GTSNPN and CDR2 SVGIG (reference sequence). The CDR3 sequence is 13 residues long. The junction had 4 bases not matched to a gene; V was cut back by 5 bases and J by 4 bases. Here the CDR3 reads CAWGQGFNQPQHF. The CDR3 DNA reads as TGTGCCTGGGGACAGGGTTTTAATCAGCCCCAGCATTTT.

This chain uses TRBV7-2 with TRBJ2-1; TRBD1 agrees at 7 bases. The length of the CDR3 is 15 residues. Germline CDR1 SGHTA, CDR2 FQGNSA. Germline trimming cut 4 bases from V and 4 bases from J; bases unmatched to any gene: 7. CDR3 sequence reads: CASSSGQPGYNEQFF. The CDR3 nucleotides are TGTGCCAGCAGCTCGGGACAGCCCGGGTACAATGAGCAGTTCTTC.

V is TRBV7-8 and J is TRBJ2-3; 13 bases fit TRBD2. V dropped 7 bases and J dropped 7; count of bases not matched to a gene: 8. Looked up from germline, CDR1 is SGHVS and CDR2 is FQNEAQ. This CDR3 spans 15 amino acids. CDR3 nucleotide sequence: TGTGCCAGCATCCCCGGACTAGCGGGGGCGAATACGCAGTATTTT. It codes for CASIPGLAGANTQYF.

CDR3 sequence reads: CASSLEINSPLHF. The DNA for the CDR3 is TGCGCCAGCAGCTTGGAGATTAATTCACCCCTCCACTTT. The chain carries TRBV5-1 and TRBJ1-6; D unclear. Germline CDR1 SGHRS, CDR2 YFSETQ. Deletions cut 0 bases from V and 6 bases from J, with 4 bases between. This CDR3 is built from 13 residues.